These 27 T cell receptor beta chains share one sample of origin, sequenced in a study of blood T cell repertoires in COVID-19. Clones were sequenced by immunoSEQ multiplex PCR, and TCRdb holds only the in-frame ones, with some missing. The sample records around 140,000 clones, approximately 80% being singletons. The sample consisted of peripheral blood. These receptors all come from a human donor in a cohort sampled during active COVID-19.

The rearrangement uses TRBV25-1 and TRBJ2-1, with 9 bases aligning to TRBD2. The CDR3 sequence is 17 residues long. Germline trimming cut 2 bases from V and 3 bases from J; bases unmatched to any gene: 8. CDR1 is MGHDK and CDR2 is SYGVNS in the germline V gene. CDR3 protein: CASSEIEGGGGYNEQFF. The DNA for the CDR3 is TGTGCCAGCAGTGAAATAGAAGGCGGGGGGGGCTACAATGAGCAGTTCTTC.

The J gene is TRBJ2-7, the V gene TRBV11-2; D is perhaps TRBD2 (6 bases). The CDR3 is 14 residues long. The V end lost 3 bases, the J end lost 4 bases, and 13 bases lay between the germline ends. CDR1 is SGHAT and CDR2 is FQNNGV in the germline V gene. The CDR3 DNA follows: TGTGCCAGCAGCTTTGGGGGGATCAGGTACGAGCAGTACTTC. As protein: CASSFGGIRYEQYF.

The chain is built from TRBV7-2 and TRBJ2-5; TRBD1 agrees at 7 bases. This CDR3 region has 13 residues. V was clipped by 1 base and J by 7 bases; unmatched bases: 3. Germline V gives CDR1 SGHTA, CDR2 FQGNSA. The CDR3 DNA follows: TGTGCCAGCAGCTTAGAGCACAGGGGGACCCAGTACTTC. Its protein product is CASSLEHRGTQYF. The variable domain in full, completed from reference TRBV7-2 and TRBJ2-5, reads GAGVSQSPSNKVTEKGKDVELRCDPISGHTALYWYRQSLGQGLEFLIYFQGNSAPDKSGLPSDRFSAERTGGSVSTLTIQRTQQEDSAVYLCASSLEHRGTQYFGPGTRLLVL.

This clone was picked up one time. The V call is TRBV18, the J call TRBJ2-7, with 7 bases matching TRBD1. Trimming at V came to 2 bases and at J to 2 bases, leaving 12 bases not matched to a gene. Germline CDR1 KGHSH, CDR2 LQKENI. This CDR3 contains 17 residues. In DNA form, the CDR3 reads TGTGCCAGCTCACCAGGTGAGGGGGCGCAAATCACCTACGAGCAGTACTTC. It yields the protein CASSPGEGAQITYEQYF.

The V gene is TRBV7-3, the J gene TRBJ2-7; TRBD2 agrees at 11 bases. Germline CDR1 and CDR2: SGHTA and FQGTGA. With V trimmed by 1 base and J by 0 bases, 5 bases remained unmatched. The CDR3 is 17 amino acids. The CDR3: CASSLMGLAGGSYEQYF. The CDR3 DNA reads TGTGCCAGCAGCTTAATGGGGCTAGCGGGAGGCTCCTACGAGCAGTACTTC.

The chain couples TRBV7-2 to TRBJ2-7; TRBD1 is a possible D gene (5 bases). CDR3 length: 14 amino acids. CDR1 and CDR2 from the germline V gene are SGHTA and FQGNSA. Deletions cut 5 bases from V and 4 bases from J, with 15 bases between. CDR3 sequence reads: CASSAQGPGYEQYF. The CDR3 DNA sequence: TGTGCCAGCAGCGCGCAGGGTCCGGGTTACGAGCAGTACTTC.

The rearrangement links TRBV9 to TRBJ2-7; possibly TRBD2 for D (6 bases). Germline V lookup: CDR1 SGDLS, CDR2 YYNGEE. The length of the CDR3 is 14 residues. Trimming took off 0 bases at V and 5 bases at J, with 12 bases between the two ends. In nucleotides, the CDR3 is TGTGCCAGCAGCGTAGGTAAGGGGAGGAACGAGCAGTACTTC. Translating gives CASSVGKGRNEQYF.

The chain links TRBV7-8 to TRBJ2-6; weak D call: TRBD1 (6 bases). The CDR3 loop spans 19 amino acids. Trimming removed 3 bases at V and 2 bases at J, with 20 bases between. Germline assignment: CDR1 SGHVS and CDR2 FQNEAQ. CDR3 sequence reads: CASSLVRTGFGAGANVLTF. The CDR3 region has the DNA TGTGCCAGCAGCTTGGTCAGAACAGGGTTTGGAGCTGGGGCCAACGTCCTGACTTTC.

In its sample, this clone was seen many times. The chain recombines TRBV4-1 with TRBJ2-7; 9 bases agree with TRBD2. CDR3 length equals 11 residues. V gave up 5 bases and J gave up 7 bases; unmatched junction bases: 0. The V gene's germline CDR1 is MGHRA and CDR2 YSYEKL. CDR3 residues: CASSTSGEQYF. CDR3 nucleotide sequence: TGCGCCAGCAGCACTAGCGGGGAGCAGTACTTC.

The chain couples TRBV7-8 to TRBJ2-7; 8 bases match TRBD2. CDR1 and CDR2 from the germline V gene are SGHVS and FQNEAQ. The CDR3 runs to 17 residues. V shed 1 base and J 1 base; nucleotides not matched to a gene: 9. The CDR3 sequence: CASSLGPSGRGSYEQYF. DNA of the CDR3: TGTGCCAGCAGCTTAGGGCCCAGCGGGAGAGGTTCCTACGAGCAGTACTTC.

The chain has TRBV5-1 and TRBJ1-5, with 8 bases identical to TRBD1. The junction had 5 bases not matched to a gene; V was cut back by 4 bases and J by 5 bases. There are 14 residues in the CDR3. The germline CDR1 and CDR2 sequences are SGHRS and YFSETQ. In DNA, the CDR3 is TGCGCCAGCAGCAGGACAGGGCTGGATCAGCCCCAGCATTTT. It is translated as CASSRTGLDQPQHF.

In its sample, this clone was seen a few times. The CDR3 region is CASSYSLSPLHF. In nucleotides, the CDR3 is TGTGCCAGCAGTTACTCCTTATCACCCCTCCACTTT. The chain uses TRBV6-2 or TRBV6-3 and TRBJ1-6; D not resolved. Trimming shortened V by 0 bases and J by 10 bases, and 4 bases separated the two germline ends. The germline V gene encodes CDR1 MNHEY and CDR2 SVGEGT. CDR3 size: 12 residues.

This clone was picked up a small number of times. The chain links TRBV5-6 to TRBJ1-1; D remains ambiguous. The CDR3 runs 15 residues. The ends were cut back, 1 base at V and 5 bases at J, with 15 bases in the middle. Germline CDR1 reads SGHDT; CDR2 reads YYEEEE. The CDR3 spells CASSLNGRFRTEAFF. Written as DNA, the CDR3 is TGTGCCAGCAGCTTGAACGGTAGGTTCAGGACTGAAGCTTTCTTT.

CDR3: CASSLGQGLRTDTQYF. CDR3 nucleotide sequence: TGCGCCAGCAGCCTCGGACAGGGTCTACGCACAGATACGCAGTATTTT. V usage is TRBV4-3 and J usage is TRBJ2-3; 8 positions match TRBD1. The V gene's germline CDR1 is LGHNA and CDR2 YSLEER. J gave up 1 base and V 4 bases, and 7 bases lay outside the gene matches. CDR3 size: 16 residues.

The table lists this clone with a count of one. This chain uses TRBV4-1 with TRBJ2-1, with 7 bases fitting TRBD2. V trimming: 4 bases; J trimming: 5 bases; junction bases outside the gene matches: 5. The germline CDR1 and CDR2 sequences are MGHRA and YSYEKL. The CDR3 loop spans 14 amino acids. The chain's CDR3 is CASSLLAGDNEQFF. DNA of the CDR3: TGCGCCAGCAGCCTCCTCGCGGGGGACAATGAGCAGTTCTTC.

This clone occurred a few times. The V gene is TRBV28, the J gene TRBJ1-1; D unresolved. This CDR3 has 11 amino acids. Trimming shortened V by 7 bases and J by 2 bases, and 5 bases separated the two germline ends. Germline CDR1 is MDHEN and CDR2 is SYDVKM. CDR3 nucleotide sequence: TGTGCCAGCAAGCTCAACACTGAAGCTTTCTTT. Translated, it gives CASKLNTEAFF.

This chain connects TRBV7-3 to TRBJ2-7; 12 bases match TRBD2. This CDR3 has 14 residues. V shed 3 bases, J shed 6 bases, and the junction held 3 bases outside the gene matches. The V gene's germline CDR1 is SGHTA and CDR2 FQGTGA. The CDR3 sequence is CASSLTSGSREQYF. As DNA, the CDR3 is TGTGCCAGCAGCTTGACTAGCGGGAGCCGCGAGCAGTACTTC.

V and J are TRBV6-5 and TRBJ2-7, with 10 positions matching TRBD1. The CDR3 totals 15 residues. The junction had 8 bases not matched to a gene; V was cut back by 5 bases and J by 4 bases. Per the germline V gene, CDR1 is MNHEY and CDR2 is SVGAGI. In nucleotides, the CDR3 is TGTGCCAGCAGTACTCGACAGGGGGCGCTTTACGAGCAGTACTTC. This sequence encodes CASSTRQGALYEQYF.

The chain recombines TRBV5-1 with TRBJ1-2, with 9 nucleotides matching TRBD1. The J segment lost 8 bases and the V segment lost 2 bases, leaving 10 bases of the junction unmatched. Germline-derived CDR1 and CDR2 are SGHRS and YFSETQ. The CDR3 has 15 residues. The DNA for the CDR3 is TGCGCCAGCAGCTTACAGGGGGCCTCCGAGGGGGGCTACACCTTC. Protein product: CASSLQGASEGGYTF.

This chain connects TRBV29-1 to TRBJ1-4; D might be TRBD1 (5 bases). The CDR3 loop spans 14 amino acids. Germline V gene sequence: CDR1 SQVTM, CDR2 ANQGSEA. Trimming took 6 bases from V and 3 from J, leaving 14 bases between them. CDR3 DNA: TGCAGCGTGACCACGGGGGGGGCTAATGAAAAACTGTTTTTT. Protein: CSVTTGGANEKLFF.

The chain carries TRBV20-1 and TRBJ1-6; no clear D gene. V lost 3 bases and J 5 bases, leaving 14 bases between the germline ends. Germline-derived CDR1 and CDR2 are DFQATT and SNEGSKA (reference sequence). The CDR3 spans 15 residues. CDR3: CSASTVFRDNSPLHF. CDR3 sequence (DNA): TGCAGTGCTAGTACGGTATTCCGGGATAATTCACCCCTCCACTTT.

This chain links TRBV6-5 with TRBJ1-2; 7 positions agree with TRBD1. The CDR3 runs to 13 residues. The V and J ends lost 6 bases and 7 bases, in that order; junction bases with no gene match: 8. Germline CDR1 MNHEY, CDR2 SVGAGI. The CDR3 protein is CASSRQGEGGYTF. CDR3 in DNA: TGTGCCAGCAGCAGACAGGGAGAAGGTGGCTACACCTTC.

This chain links TRBV7-2 with TRBJ2-7; D unresolved. Germline assignment: CDR1 SGHTA and CDR2 FQGNSA. Trimming removed 2 bases from V and 3 bases from J, with 11 bases in between. The CDR3 sequence is 14 residues long. This chain's CDR3 is CASSLTWADYEQYF. CDR3 bases: TGTGCCAGCAGCTTAACCTGGGCAGACTACGAGCAGTACTTC.

This clone was detected once. The CDR3 DNA reads TGTGCCAGCAATGGACTAGCGGGAGGGCACGAGCAGTACTTC. It is translated as CASNGLAGGHEQYF. The J gene is TRBJ2-7, the V gene TRBV6-5; 15 nucleotides line up with TRBD2. CDR3 length equals 14 residues. V was pared by 7 bases and J by 5 bases, with 3 bases of the junction left unmatched. From germline, CDR1 is MNHEY and CDR2 SVGAGI.

The J gene is TRBJ2-1, the V gene TRBV19, with TRBD2 matching 7 bases. This CDR3 has 18 amino acids. Per germline, CDR1 LNHDA and CDR2 SQIVND (reference sequence). Trimming took 2 bases from V and 4 from J; bases not matched to a gene: 14. The CDR3 loop is CASSIFGAVGTTYNEQFF. CDR3 bases: TGTGCCAGTAGTATATTTGGGGCAGTCGGGACTACGTACAATGAGCAGTTCTTC.

The chain recombines TRBV7-9 with TRBJ2-1; D is possibly TRBD2 (5 bases). Trimming left V 4 bases short and J 8 bases short, with 18 bases between. The CDR3 consists of 15 residues. Germline CDR1 is SEHNR and CDR2 is FQNEAQ (reference sequence). CDR3 sequence reads: CASSCRTGECDEQFF. CDR3 in DNA: TGTGCCAGCAGCTGCCGGACTGGGGAGTGCGATGAGCAGTTCTTC. Drawing the rest from reference TRBV7-9 and TRBJ2-1, the complete variable domain is DTGVSQNPRHKITKRGQNVTFRCDPISEHNRLYWYRQTLGQGPEFLTYFQNEAQLEKSRLLSDRFSAERPKGSFSTLEIQRTEQGDSAMYLCASSCRTGECDEQFFGPGTRLTVL.

V usage is TRBV11-1 and J usage is TRBJ2-7; 7 bases agree with TRBD1. This CDR3 has 16 amino acids. V gave up 0 bases and J gave up 2 bases; unmatched junction bases: 7. Germline V gene lookup returns CDR1 SGHAT and CDR2 FQDESV (reference sequence). The CDR3: CASSLAGQATTYEQYF. CDR3 DNA: TGTGCCAGCAGCTTAGCCGGACAGGCAACCACCTACGAGCAGTACTTC. The variable domain in full, with the rest retrieved from reference TRBV11-1 and TRBJ2-7, is EAEVAQSPRYKITEKSQAVAFWCDPISGHATLYWYRQILGQGPELLVQFQDESVVDDSQLPKDRFSAERLKGVDSTLKIQPAELGDSAMYLCASSLAGQATTYEQYFGPGTRLTVT.